This T cell receptor beta chain appears in the sequencing data of a study of identical twins. CDR3 length equals 15 residues. The germline V gene has CDR1 SGHVS and CDR2 FNYEAQ. V was pared by 5 bases and J by 2 bases, with 15 bases between. One entry per CDR3 protein, called by TCRdb with MiXCR from the 5' RACE reads. This sample has hundreds of thousands of distinct CDR3 sequences, with 7.5% to 9.5% found just once. All donors were healthy Caucasians. These data were likewise used in another study, on yellow fever vaccine responses in identical twins.

The chain carries TRBV7-6 and TRBJ2-5; no definite D call. The source of this sequence is a woman between 18 and 29 years old in good health. The material sequenced was CD8+ T cells sorted from blood. The CDR3 here is CASSGTNSQQETQYF. CDR3 nucleotides: TGTGCCAGCAGCGGCACTAACTCCCAACAAGAGACCCAGTACTTC.